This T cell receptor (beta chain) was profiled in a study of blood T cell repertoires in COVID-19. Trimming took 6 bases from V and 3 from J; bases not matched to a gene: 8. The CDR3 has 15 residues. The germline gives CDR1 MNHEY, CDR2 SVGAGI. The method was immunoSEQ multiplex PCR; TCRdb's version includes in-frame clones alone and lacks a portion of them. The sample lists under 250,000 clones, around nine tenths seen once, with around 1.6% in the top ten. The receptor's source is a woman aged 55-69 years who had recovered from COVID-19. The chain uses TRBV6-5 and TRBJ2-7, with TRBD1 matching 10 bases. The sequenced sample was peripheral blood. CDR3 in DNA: TGTGCCAGCAGCTTCCGGGACAGGGGTAGCTACGAGCAGTACTTC. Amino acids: CASSFRDRGSYEQYF.